The sequence of this TCR beta chain was determined in a study of T cell responses to AZD1222 COVID-19 vaccine. General study results and limits: Just a handful of AZD1222 recipients tested seropositive at baseline.

This CDR3 has 20 residues. Germline assignment: CDR1 SGHVS and CDR2 FNYEAQ. The V and J ends lost 3 bases and 6 bases, in that order; junction bases with no gene match: 22. As for this clone: Its antigen is currently unknown.

Only in-frame clones appear in the TCRdb table, and some are missing; sequencing was by immunoSEQ multiplex PCR. Counted here are around 91,000 clones, about nine tenths occurring once; the ten biggest clones make up 6.5% to 10%. This chain uses TRBV7-6 with TRBJ2-1; the match to TRBD1 covers 8 bases. The sequence derives from an adult who received the AZD1222 COVID-19 vaccine. The specimen was peripheral blood, collected 28 days after the second AZD1222 dose. CDR3 loop: CASSLLVAGGYTYWINEQFF. The CDR3 coding sequence is TGTGCCAGCAGCTTGTTAGTGGCAGGGGGCTACACTTATTGGATCAATGAGCAGTTCTTC.